This T cell receptor (beta chain) was captured by sequencing in a study of shared clonotypes between healthy human individuals. The data were produced by immunoSEQ multiplex PCR, yet TCRdb's version contains in-frame clones alone and is incomplete. The sample lists about 800,000 clones; approximately 96% were seen once. As concerns this clone: No antigen is known for it.

J gave up 3 bases and V 1 base, and 8 bases lay outside the gene matches. Per the germline V gene, CDR1 is GTSNPN and CDR2 is SVGIG (reference sequence). The CDR3 sequence is 17 residues long. Naive CD8 cells lacked CD45RO, underwent positive selection for CCR7 and left out terminally differentiated effector memory CD45RA+ cells. Study donors comprised healthy, HIV-negative adults devoid of recent acute infection or vaccination. Study-wide results and limits: Generation probabilities were higher for clonotypes shared across all four sorted-subset donors than for unshared ones.

This chain connects TRBV30 to TRBJ2-1, with 11 bases aligning to TRBD2. The sequenced material came from naive CD8+ T cells sorted from blood. The receptor comes from a man between 25 and 39 years old in good health. The CDR3 sequence: CAWSEGTSGVYYNEQFF. The CDR3 nucleotides are TGTGCCTGGAGTGAGGGGACTAGCGGAGTCTACTACAATGAGCAGTTCTTC.